This is a list of T cell receptor beta chains from one sample in a study of cytomegalovirus exposure and HLA in healthy donors. Data came from immunoSEQ multiplex PCR; TCRdb stores just in-frame clones and leaves some out. The sample carries around 230,000 clones, around 78% recorded once. Specimen: PBMCs. Source of these receptors: a boy aged 5 to 17 in good health and CMV-seronegative. Both conserved end residues are part of each CDR3. D genes are given only for firm matches. The size entry is marked missing in some rows and otherwise reads once, few, many or a size class.

abundance	d_gene	v_gene	j_gene	CDR3aa	CDR3nt
-	-	TRBV7-3	TRBJ1-1	CASSPLGGGGQAFF	TGTGCCAGCAGCCCTCTAGGAGGGGGAGGGCAGGCTTTCTTT
-	-	TRBV6-1	TRBJ1-1	CASSERGRSEAFF	TGTGCCAGCAGTGAAAGAGGGAGAAGCGAAGCTTTCTTT
-	-	TRBV30	TRBJ1-1	CAWSVVTEAFF	TGTGCCTGGAGTGTTGTAACTGAAGCTTTCTTT
-	-	TRBV27	TRBJ1-2	CASSLRGGTYGYTF	TGTGCCAGCAGTTTGAGGGGGGGGACCTATGGCTACACCTTC
-	-	TRBV29-1	TRBJ2-7	CSVDAGSGEQYF	TGCAGCGTTGATGCAGGGTCGGGCGAGCAGTACTTC
-	-	TRBV6-5	TRBJ1-2	CASSLGGDYGYTF	TGTGCCAGCAGTCTCGGGGGGGACTATGGCTACACCTTC
-	-	TRBV30	TRBJ1-3	CAWSRRSSGADTIYF	TGTGCCTGGAGTAGACGATCCTCAGGGGCGGACACCATATATTTT
-	TRBD1	TRBV7-2	TRBJ1-2	CASRDTGTGQGYTF	TGTGCCAGCAGGGATACCGGGACAGGGCAGGGCTACACCTTC
once	TRBD1	TRBV2	TRBJ1-6	CASSGGQGISPLHF	TGTGCCAGCAGTGGGGGACAGGGGATCTCACCCCTCCACTTT
once	TRBD2	TRBV6-1	TRBJ2-3	CASRGGLADTDTQYF	TGTGCCAGCAGGGGAGGACTAGCGGACACAGATACGCAGTATTTT
-	-	TRBV6-6	TRBJ1-5	CASSYGVGRSNQPQHF	TGTGCCAGCAGTTACGGGGTCGGGAGAAGCAATCAGCCCCAGCATTTT
-	-	TRBV18	TRBJ1-1	CASSPTGYTEAFF	TGTGCCAGCTCACCCACAGGGTACACTGAAGCTTTCTTT
once	TRBD2	TRBV9	TRBJ2-1	CASSVGTSGYNEQFF	TGTGCCAGCAGCGTCGGGACTAGCGGATACAATGAGCAGTTCTTC
-	-	TRBV11-3	TRBJ1-2	CASSWGSRYTF	TGTGCCAGCAGCTGGGGCTCGCGCTACACCTTC
few	TRBD1	TRBV5-1	TRBJ2-6	CASSRDRGSGANVLTF	TGCGCCAGCAGCCGGGACAGGGGCTCTGGGGCCAACGTCCTGACTTTC
-	TRBD2	TRBV11-2	TRBJ2-1	CASSISSGVYNEQFF	TGTGCCAGCAGCATATCTAGCGGAGTATACAATGAGCAGTTCTTC
-	-	TRBV6-5	TRBJ1-5	CASSPYLGSNQPQHF	TGTGCCAGCAGCCCTTACCTGGGCTCAAATCAGCCCCAGCATTTT
-	-	TRBV10-3	TRBJ1-1	CAISGGEAFF	TGTGCCATCAGTGGAGGGGAAGCTTTCTTT
-	-	TRBV18	TRBJ1-1	CASSPYTGRGLNTEAFF	TGTGCCAGCTCACCTTATACGGGGCGGGGGCTGAACACTGAAGCTTTCTTT
-	TRBD1	TRBV7-8	TRBJ1-3	CASSRDRSGNTIYF	TGTGCCAGCAGCAGGGACAGAAGTGGAAACACCATATATTTT
few	TRBD2	TRBV5-1	TRBJ2-3	CASSLPWNSGDTQYF	TGCGCCAGCAGCTTACCGTGGAATAGCGGGGATACGCAGTATTTT
-	-	TRBV9	TRBJ2-1	CASSVDGRLNEQFF	TGTGCCAGCAGCGTAGACGGGAGATTGAATGAGCAGTTCTTC
-	-	TRBV5-1	TRBJ1-2	CASSLGQGFNGYTF	TGCGCCAGCAGCTTGGGGCAGGGATTTAATGGCTACACCTTC
few	-	TRBV30	TRBJ1-4	CAGQAGKLFF	TGTGCGGGGCAGGCTGGAAAACTGTTTTTT